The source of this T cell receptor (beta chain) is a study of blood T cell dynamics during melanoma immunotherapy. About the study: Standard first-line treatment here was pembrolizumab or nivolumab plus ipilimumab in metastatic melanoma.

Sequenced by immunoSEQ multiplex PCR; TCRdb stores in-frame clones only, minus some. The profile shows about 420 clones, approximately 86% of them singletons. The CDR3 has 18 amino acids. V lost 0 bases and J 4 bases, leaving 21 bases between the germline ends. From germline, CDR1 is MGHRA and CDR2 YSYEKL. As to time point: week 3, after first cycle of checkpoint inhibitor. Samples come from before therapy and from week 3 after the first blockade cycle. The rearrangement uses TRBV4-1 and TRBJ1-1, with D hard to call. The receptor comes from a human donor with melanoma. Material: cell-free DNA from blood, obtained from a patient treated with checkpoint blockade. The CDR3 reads CASSQDTPGPRIGTEAFF. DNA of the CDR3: TGCGCCAGCAGCCAAGATACTCCAGGTCCGCGAATCGGCACTGAAGCTTTCTTT.